A selection of T cell receptor beta chains follows, all from one sample in a study of patients and donors after allogeneic stem cell transplantation. TCRdb passed the RT-PCR reads through MiXCR, listing each CDR3 protein once. The sample has about 230,000 distinct CDR3 sequences, around 14% seen once; the top ten hold around 10%. The sequencing input was blood, either unsorted or a sorted T cell fraction (not recorded which). The receptors originated from a human donor who was either an allogeneic HSCT recipient or a stem cell or donor lymphocyte infusion donor (not recorded which). It is not recorded whose cells these are; they may come from a transplant donor. Both conserved end residues are part of each CDR3. A D gene is named only where the DNA matches it firmly. Rows may omit the clone size; those that give it use once, few, many or a size class.

d_gene,v_gene,abundance,j_gene,CDR3nt,CDR3aa
.,TRBV29-1,many,TRBJ2-7,TGCAGCGTTCGCCCAGGGATAATCTCCTACGAGCAGTACTTC,CSVRPGIISYEQYF
TRBD1,TRBV20-1,.,TRBJ2-5,TGCAGTGTACAGGGGGAGCAGACCCAGTACTTC,CSVQGEQTQYF
.,TRBV2,many,TRBJ2-7,TGTGCCAGCAAAGGCAGGGGCAGCTCCTACGAGCAGTACTTC,CASKGRGSSYEQYF
TRBD2,TRBV20-1,.,TRBJ2-5,TGCAGTGCTAGAGATAGCGGGAAAGAGACCCAGTACTTC,CSARDSGKETQYF
.,TRBV2,many,TRBJ2-2,TGTGCCAGCAGTCGTTTGCAGGGCCCTAGGGGGGAGCTGTTTTTT,CASSRLQGPRGELFF
.,TRBV6-1,.,TRBJ1-4,TGTGCCAGCAGTGAAGCGGGGGCCACAACTAATGAAAAACTGTTTTTT,CASSEAGATTNEKLFF
TRBD2,TRBV7-2,.,TRBJ2-2,TGTGCCAGCAGCTTAGTGGGGGGGGACACCGGGGAGCTGTTTTTT,CASSLVGGDTGELFF
.,TRBV7-2,many,TRBJ1-6,TGTGCCAGCAGCTTGGGAGAGTCTAATTCACCCCTCCACTTT,CASSLGESNSPLHF
TRBD1,TRBV11-2,few,TRBJ2-3,TGTGCCAGCAGCTTAGACCCCGGGACAGTCACAGATACGCAGTATTTT,CASSLDPGTVTDTQYF
.,TRBV6-2/TRBV6-3,.,TRBJ2-3,TGTGCCAGCAGTTACTGGGCTAGCGGCACAGATACGCAGTATTTT,CASSYWASGTDTQYF
.,TRBV29-1,few,TRBJ2-7,TGCAGCGTTGAAGCTGGCAGGGGCTACGAGCAGTACTTC,CSVEAGRGYEQYF
.,TRBV20-1,few,TRBJ1-5,TGCAGTGCTCAGTTCGGGGGCTCGGACCAGCCCCAGCATTTT,CSAQFGGSDQPQHF
.,TRBV11-3,.,TRBJ1-1,TGTGCCAGCAGCCAGAGGTCTAAACCTGAAGCTTTCTTT,CASSQRSKPEAFF
TRBD1,TRBV7-2,few,TRBJ1-4,TGTGCCAGCAGCAGGAGTCCGGGACAGGGTTATGAAAAACTGTTTTTT,CASSRSPGQGYEKLFF
.,TRBV4-1,few,TRBJ1-1,TGCGCCAGCAGCCAAGATCTTTCGGCCGGACAGTGGTACACTGAAGCTTTCTTT,CASSQDLSAGQWYTEAFF
.,TRBV7-2,many,TRBJ2-1,TGTGCCAGCAGCTCAACAGGTTTTTCCTACAATGAGCAGTTCTTC,CASSSTGFSYNEQFF
TRBD2,TRBV20-1,many,TRBJ2-1,TGCAGTGCCCCCATGGAGGCGGGAGTCAATGAGCAGTTCTTC,CSAPMEAGVNEQFF
TRBD1,TRBV6-1,.,TRBJ1-2,TGTGCCAGCAGTGGTTTACAGGGGGCAAACTATGGCTACACCTTC,CASSGLQGANYGYTF
TRBD2,TRBV11-3,few,TRBJ2-3,TGTGCCAGCAGCCCCGGGACTAGCGGTATGCAGTATTTT,CASSPGTSGMQYF
.,TRBV5-1,many,TRBJ2-3,TGCGCCAGCAGCTCCAGGACTTCTACAGATACGCAGTATTTT,CASSSRTSTDTQYF
TRBD2,TRBV20-1,.,TRBJ2-5,TGCAGTGCTTCACTAGCGGGAGCAGTAGAAGAGACCCAGTACTTC,CSASLAGAVEETQYF
.,TRBV12-3/TRBV12-4,.,TRBJ1-6,TGTGCCAGCAGGGGACGGGATTCACCCCTCCACTTT,CASRGRDSPLHF
TRBD2,TRBV20-1,.,TRBJ2-2,TGCAGTGCTAGCTCCGGCCTAGCGGGAGGGATGGCCGGGGAGCTGTTTTTT,CSASSGLAGGMAGELFF
.,TRBV18,.,TRBJ1-1,TGTGCCAGCTCACCTTCGGTAGGGTCGACTGAAGCTTTCTTT,CASSPSVGSTEAFF
.,TRBV10-2,.,TRBJ1-4,TGCGCCAGCAGTGAGAACCGGCCGGGGAGTAATGAAAAACTGTTTTTT,CASSENRPGSNEKLFF